Below are 8 T cell receptor beta chains sequenced from a single sample in a study of control samples from healthy donors and cancer patients. Some clones are missing from TCRdb's copy, which holds only in-frame ones; the method was immunoSEQ multiplex PCR. The data contain over 150,000 clones, 96% of them singletons. Sequencing was performed on blood. These receptors came from a woman in her 30s in good health.

The genes are TRBV6-1 and TRBJ1-1, with 7 bases that match TRBD1. The CDR3 contains 14 residues. Trimming removed 3 bases from V and 1 base from J; junction bases left unmatched: 2. Per germline, CDR1 MNHNS and CDR2 SASEGT. The CDR3 sequence is CASSDRTGNTEAFF. CDR3 in DNA: TGTGCCAGCAGTGATCGGACAGGGAACACTGAAGCTTTCTTT.

The genes are TRBV6-6 and TRBJ1-1, with no clear D. There are 12 residues in the CDR3. From germline, CDR1 is MNHNY and CDR2 SVGAGI (reference sequence). V was cut by 7 bases and J by 3 bases, with 9 bases left in between. The CDR3 loop is CASTFQDTEAFF. CDR3 nucleotides: TGTGCCAGCACCTTCCAGGACACTGAAGCTTTCTTT.

The chain is built from TRBV18 and TRBJ2-1; no clear D gene. This CDR3 is 14 amino acids long. Trimming stripped 1 base from V and 9 bases from J, with 13 bases between. Germline CDR1 is KGHSH and CDR2 is LQKENI. CDR3 nucleotide sequence: TGTGCCAGCTCACCACAGGGCTCGGGTATTGAGCAGTTCTTC. Its protein product is CASSPQGSGIEQFF.

The V gene is TRBV14, the J gene TRBJ2-7; TRBD1 agrees at 9 bases. Looked up from germline, CDR1 is SGHDN and CDR2 is FVKESK. This CDR3 region has 14 residues. V lost 4 bases, J lost 3 bases, and 4 bases stayed unmatched. The CDR3 loop reads CASSLGDRDYEQYF. In nucleotides, the CDR3 is TGTGCCAGCAGCCTTGGGGACAGGGACTACGAGCAGTACTTC.

The chain joins TRBV21-1 to TRBJ2-5; the DNA was not compared with TRBD2, the D call given in the table. TRBV21-1 is an annotated pseudogene. This CDR3 spans 18 amino acids. CDR3 coding DNA: TGTGCCAGCAGCAAAGATTTAAAAGCGGGGGACGCCCAAGAGACCCAGTACTTC. This sequence encodes CASSKDLKAGDAQETQYF.

The chain employs TRBV28 and TRBJ1-6; maybe TRBD1 (6 bases). V shed 5 bases and J shed 3 bases, with 14 bases lying between them. The V gene's germline CDR1 is MDHEN and CDR2 SYDVKM. The CDR3 runs 16 residues. CDR3 loop: CASSPTDSIYNSPLHF. In DNA, the CDR3 is TGTGCCAGCAGTCCGACGGACAGCATCTATAATTCACCCCTCCACTTT.

This chain connects TRBV5-1 to TRBJ1-2; 7 bases match TRBD1. Looked up from germline, CDR1 is SGHRS and CDR2 is YFSETQ. There are 15 residues in the CDR3. The trim removed 0 bases at V and 6 bases at J, leaving 8 bases unmatched. CDR3 amino acids: CASSLVFGQEDGYTF. CDR3 DNA sequence: TGCGCCAGCAGCTTGGTATTTGGACAGGAGGATGGCTACACCTTC.

The V gene is TRBV30, the J gene TRBJ1-1; D unclear. Per germline, CDR1 GTSNPN and CDR2 SVGIG (reference sequence). The CDR3 consists of 13 residues. Between the trimmed V and J ends, which lost 2 bases and 3 bases, there was a span of 10 bases. This chain's CDR3 is CAWSILRDTEAFF. In nucleotides, the CDR3 is TGTGCCTGGAGTATCCTTAGAGACACTGAAGCTTTCTTT.